Listed below are T cell receptor beta chains from one sample, sequenced in a study of CD8 T cells in ankylosing spondylitis. Via MiXCR, TCRdb re-called the 5' RACE reads, giving one row per CDR3 protein. The sample has 250,000 to 300,000 distinct CDR3 sequences, around 20% seen once. The sequencing sample was made of blood, either unsorted or a sorted T cell fraction (not recorded which). These receptors all come from a male donor with ankylosing spondylitis or in good health (not recorded which). CDR3s include the opening cysteine and the closing phenylalanine or tryptophan. D genes are given only for firm matches. Some rows have no size entry. The others give once, few or many, or a class for an expanded clone.

d_gene	v_gene	j_gene	abundance	CDR3aa	CDR3nt
TRBD2	TRBV3-1	TRBJ2-5	NA	CAGSPPRTSGETQYF	TGTGCCGGCAGCCCCCCCCGGACTAGCGGAGAGACCCAGTACTTC
NA	TRBV20-1	TRBJ2-5	few	CSAPSGHLPGETQYF	TGCAGTGCTCCCTCGGGACATCTTCCAGGGGAGACCCAGTACTTC
TRBD2	TRBV7-6	TRBJ2-3	few	CASSSRLAKHTDTQYF	TGTGCCAGCAGCTCCAGACTAGCGAAACACACAGATACGCAGTATTTT
NA	TRBV21-1	TRBJ1-1	NA	CASSRPGTGTFCTEAFF	TGTGCCAGCAGCAGACCCGGGACAGGGACCTTTTGCACTGAAGCTTTCTTT
NA	TRBV14	TRBJ1-1	NA	CASSRVTEAFF	TGTGCCAGCAGTCGGGTTACTGAAGCTTTCTTT
NA	TRBV27	TRBJ2-5	many	CASRLGNTQETQYF	TGTGCCAGCCGTCTCGGGAACACTCAAGAGACCCAGTACTTC
NA	TRBV11-2	TRBJ1-6	few	CASSQDWNSPLHF	TGTGCCAGCAGCCAGGACTGGAATTCACCCCTCCACTTT
NA	TRBV15	TRBJ2-1	few	CATSRDILRGLYEQFF	TGTGCCACCAGCAGAGACATACTACGAGGGTTGTATGAGCAGTTCTTC
TRBD1	TRBV6-2/TRBV6-3	TRBJ1-6	few	CASSLDRRYNSPLHF	TGTGCCAGCAGTTTGGACAGGCGATATAATTCACCCCTCCACTTT
TRBD2	TRBV5-1	TRBJ2-3	NA	CASSLVPTTSGTSTDTQYF	TGCGCCAGCAGCTTGGTTCCTACTACTAGCGGTACTAGCACAGATACGCAGTATTTT
NA	TRBV6-4	TRBJ1-1	NA	CASSDHGGSTEAFF	TGTGCCAGCAGTGACCACGGAGGGAGCACTGAAGCTTTCTTT
NA	TRBV29-1	TRBJ2-2	many	CSVLPAGTTGELFF	TGCAGCGTTCTTCCGGCAGGGACCACCGGGGAGCTGTTTTTT
NA	TRBV12-3/TRBV12-4	TRBJ1-6	NA	CASSPSPVANSPLHF	TGTGCCAGCAGCCCCAGCCCGGTCGCCAATTCACCCCTCCACTTT
NA	TRBV7-3	TRBJ1-1	many	CASSLQGSTEAFF	TGTGCCAGCAGCTTACAAGGGAGCACTGAAGCTTTCTTT
NA	TRBV4-2	TRBJ2-3	NA	CASSHPGDTQYF	TGTGCCAGCAGCCATCCCGGGGATACGCAGTATTTT
TRBD2	TRBV7-2	TRBJ2-5	NA	CASSSRGSGTETQYF	TGTGCCAGCAGCTCCCGGGGAAGCGGGACAGAGACCCAGTACTTC
NA	TRBV5-1	TRBJ2-1	few	CASSPGGTEPYNEQFF	TGCGCCAGCAGCCCTGGGGGGACAGAACCCTACAATGAGCAGTTCTTC
NA	TRBV10-3	TRBJ1-1	few	CAISLGQMNTEAFF	TGTGCCATCAGCCTTGGACAGATGAACACTGAAGCTTTCTTT
NA	TRBV28	TRBJ1-5	NA	CASSLPQGNQPQHF	TGTGCCAGCAGTTTACCGCAGGGCAATCAGCCCCAGCATTTT
TRBD2	TRBV7-2	TRBJ2-3	NA	CASSLGAGGPTDTQYF	TGTGCCAGCAGCTTAGGGGCGGGGGGGCCAACAGATACGCAGTATTTT
TRBD1	TRBV29-1	TRBJ2-3	many	CSVGGQVGTDTQYF	TGCAGCGTTGGGGGACAGGTCGGCACAGATACGCAGTATTTT
NA	TRBV28	TRBJ2-5	few	CASIQDRKETQYF	TGTGCCAGCATCCAAGACAGGAAAGAGACCCAGTACTTC
TRBD1	TRBV9	TRBJ1-4	few	CASSALPGQANEKLFF	TGTGCCAGCAGCGCGCTCCCGGGACAGGCGAATGAAAAACTGTTTTTT
TRBD2	TRBV20-1	TRBJ2-1	NA	CSAESGSGSNEQFF	TGCAGTGCCGAATCCGGTAGCGGGAGTAATGAGCAGTTCTTC
TRBD2	TRBV15	TRBJ2-3	few	CATSRDLLAGVPDTQYF	TGTGCCACCAGCAGAGATCTACTAGCGGGGGTCCCAGATACGCAGTATTTT
TRBD2	TRBV20-1	TRBJ2-1	NA	CSARGTSGLRDEQFF	TGCAGTGCTAGAGGGACTAGCGGTCTTAGGGATGAGCAGTTCTTC
TRBD1	TRBV24-1	TRBJ2-3	NA	CATSDYGTGTDTQYF	TGTGCCACCAGTGATTACGGGACAGGTACAGATACGCAGTATTTT
NA	TRBV29-1	TRBJ1-2	many	CSVAGQNYGYTF	TGCAGCGTCGCCGGGCAGAACTATGGCTACACCTTC
TRBD2	TRBV20-1	TRBJ2-1	many	CSASRLAAPQGEQFF	TGCAGTGCTAGCAGACTAGCGGCCCCTCAAGGGGAGCAGTTCTTC
NA	TRBV12-3/TRBV12-4	TRBJ2-3	few	CASQYTDTQYF	TGTGCCAGCCAGTACACAGATACGCAGTATTTT
NA	TRBV4-2	TRBJ2-3	few	CASSQDRVGPDTQYF	TGTGCCAGCAGCCAAGACCGGGTGGGGCCGGATACGCAGTATTTT
NA	TRBV5-1	TRBJ1-2	few	CASSFGDNEPSYGYTF	TGCGCCAGCAGCTTCGGTGACAACGAGCCTTCCTATGGCTACACCTTC
NA	TRBV5-1	TRBJ2-3	few	CASSAGLEEQYF	TGCGCCAGCAGCGCGGGACTCGAGGAGCAGTATTTT
NA	TRBV7-3	TRBJ2-3	many	CASSLGGGKADTQYF	TGTGCCAGCAGCTTAGGGGGGGGCAAGGCAGATACGCAGTATTTT
NA	TRBV4-1	TRBJ2-3	many	CASSQEGGTDTQYF	TGCGCCAGCAGCCAAGAAGGGGGCACAGATACGCAGTATTTT
TRBD2	TRBV4-1	TRBJ2-2	NA	CASSHRLAGLNTGELFF	TGCGCCAGCAGCCACCGGCTAGCGGGACTGAACACCGGGGAGCTGTTTTTT
TRBD1	TRBV5-1	TRBJ1-5	NA	CASSLGDRGPNQPQHF	TGCGCCAGCAGCTTGGGGGACAGAGGGCCCAATCAGCCCCAGCATTTT
NA	TRBV6-1	TRBJ1-4	few	CASRRVANEKLFF	TGTGCCAGCAGGAGGGTGGCTAATGAAAAACTGTTTTTT
TRBD2	TRBV5-1	TRBJ2-5	few	CASSLVRGGETQYF	TGCGCCAGCAGCTTGGTTCGGGGGGGAGAGACCCAGTACTTC
TRBD1	TRBV18	TRBJ1-5	NA	CASSFRGQGGQPQHF	TGTGCCAGCTCATTTCGGGGACAGGGAGGCCAGCCCCAGCATTTT
NA	TRBV12-3/TRBV12-4	TRBJ2-5	NA	CASRAGETQYF	TGTGCCAGCAGAGCAGGGGAGACCCAGTACTTC
NA	TRBV20-1	TRBJ2-3	NA	CSARVRADTQYF	TGCAGTGCTAGAGTAAGAGCAGATACGCAGTATTTT
NA	TRBV5-1	TRBJ1-1	few	CASRSQNTGNGEAFF	TGCGCCAGCCGATCCCAGAACACAGGGAATGGTGAAGCTTTCTTT
NA	TRBV5-6	TRBJ2-5	NA	CASSLSAETQYF	TGTGCCAGCAGCTTGTCGGCGGAGACCCAGTACTTC
TRBD2	TRBV20-1	TRBJ2-5	NA	CSAGSGGQETQYF	TGCAGTGCTGGAAGCGGGGGGCAAGAGACCCAGTACTTC
NA	TRBV12-3/TRBV12-4	TRBJ1-3	many	CASSSDRRGNTIYF	TGTGCCAGCAGTTCCGACAGGAGGGGAAACACCATATATTTT
NA	TRBV7-8	TRBJ1-1	NA	CASSLFPQGLGNTEAFF	TGTGCCAGCAGCTTATTCCCACAGGGCCTAGGGAACACTGAAGCTTTCTTT
NA	TRBV29-1	TRBJ1-2	many	CSVETHGGGYGYTF	TGCAGCGTTGAAACCCACGGAGGGGGCTATGGCTACACCTTC
NA	TRBV10-3	TRBJ1-5	few	CAISDGGNGNQPQHF	TGTGCCATCAGTGATGGTGGTAATGGCAATCAGCCCCAGCATTTT
TRBD1	TRBV29-1	TRBJ1-1	many	CSVDRTGTGGTEAFF	TGCAGCGTTGACAGAACCGGGACAGGCGGCACTGAAGCTTTCTTT
NA	TRBV25-1	TRBJ2-5	NA	CASSVYGEETQYF	TGTGCCAGCAGTGTTTATGGGGAAGAGACCCAGTACTTC
TRBD1	TRBV5-1	TRBJ2-3	few	CASSADRGDTQYF	TGCGCCAGCAGCGCGGACAGGGGAGATACGCAGTATTTT
TRBD1	TRBV9	TRBJ2-3	NA	CASSASGTGIADTQYF	TGTGCCAGCAGCGCGTCCGGGACAGGGATAGCAGATACGCAGTATTTT
NA	TRBV4-2	TRBJ1-3	NA	CASSQDYRQVSGNTIYF	TGTGCCAGCAGCCAAGATTATCGGCAGGTCTCAGGAAACACCATATATTTT
NA	TRBV20-1	TRBJ2-1	NA	CSARGSVTYNEQFF	TGCAGTGCTAGAGGTTCTGTTACATACAATGAGCAGTTCTTC